This TCR beta chain came from a study of blood T cell repertoires in COVID-19. Trimming removed 6 bases from V and 6 bases from J, with 17 bases in between. CDR1 and CDR2 from the germline V gene are LNHDA and SQIVND (reference sequence). The CDR3 has 14 amino acids. Original methodology: Amplified reference gene primers provided the basis for estimating nucleated cell counts. Sequencing was performed with immunoSEQ multiplex PCR; in TCRdb, only in-frame clones are kept and a portion is missing. D and trimming come from the DNA, and the V and J calls and clone size come from that table. The data hold tens of thousands of clones, with roughly 80% observed a single time.

Sequenced sample: peripheral blood. The chain joins TRBV19 to TRBJ1-2; D is perhaps TRBD1 (5 bases). The TCR comes from a woman in her sixties or seventies with acute or convalescent COVID-19. The CDR3, as DNA: TGTGCCAGTAGCCAGCACGGGGGGTGGGATGGCTACACCTTC. It codes for CASSQHGGWDGYTF.